Each of the 22 T cell receptor beta chains below was sequenced from the same sample in a study of CD8 T cells in Susac syndrome. Random hexamers were used to reverse transcribe the RNA input (0.5 to 1 ug). One entry per CDR3 protein results from TCRdb running MiXCR on the immunoSEQ multiplex PCR reads. The repertoire holds about 440,000 distinct CDR3 sequences, with 85% as singletons. The sample comprised CD8+ T cells from PBMCs. Source of these receptors: a human donor with multiple sclerosis.

Here the CDR3 reads CASSPSPGQGQYF. The DNA of the CDR3 is TGCGCCAGCAGCCCCTCCCCGGGACAGGGGCAGTATTTT. The V call is TRBV5-1, the J call TRBJ2-3; TRBD1 aligns across 9 bases. This CDR3 has 13 residues. V gave up 4 bases and J gave up 11 bases; unmatched junction bases: 8. The germline gives CDR1 SGHRS, CDR2 YFSETQ.

The chain carries TRBV4-1 and TRBJ1-3; D remains ambiguous. Germline V CDR1 and CDR2: MGHRA, YSYEKL. Trimming cost V 0 bases and J 0 bases, with 12 bases left between them. This CDR3 has 17 residues. CDR3 nucleotides: TGCGCCAGCAGCCAAGATCCCTACGCTAGCTCTGGAAACACCATATATTTT. Translating gives CASSQDPYASSGNTIYF.

J is TRBJ1-4 and V is TRBV12-3 or TRBV12-4; 11 nucleotides align to TRBD1. This CDR3 has 15 residues. J was trimmed by 7 bases and V by 6 bases; bases with no gene match: 7. The DNA of the CDR3 is TGTGCCAGCAGCCCCCGGACAGGGGGCTTTGAAAAACTGTTTTTT. As protein: CASSPRTGGFEKLFF.

This chain connects TRBV15 to TRBJ1-5, with a tentative D call TRBD1 (5 bases). The CDR3 has 15 residues. Per germline, CDR1 LNHNV and CDR2 YYDKDF (reference sequence). V gave up 4 bases and J gave up 6 bases, with 16 bases separating them. CDR3 in DNA: TGTGCCACCAGCACCACCGGGCAGGGAGGTCAGCCCCAGCATTTT. Translated, it gives CATSTTGQGGQPQHF.

A remark on this clonotype: Mismatch with germline at one junction end may stem from a read error. This chain uses TRBV5-5 with TRBJ1-1; a weak D match, TRBD1 (6 bases). This CDR3 has 15 amino acids. Germline V gene lookup returns CDR1 SGHKS and CDR2 YYEKEE (reference sequence). CDR3 nucleotides: TGTGCCAGCAGCTCCTCGACAGGTGGGAACACTGAAGTTTTCTTT. It codes for CASSSSTGGNTEVFF. Supplemented by reference TRBV5-5 and TRBJ1-1, the full variable domain reads DAGVTQSPTHLIKTRGQQVTLRCSPISGHKSVSWYQQVLGQGPQFIFQYYEKEERGRGNFPDRFSARQFPNYSSELNVNALLLGDSALYLCASSSSTGGNTEVFFGQGTRLTVV.

The rearrangement joins TRBV19 to TRBJ2-1; TRBD1 matches 10 bases. After removal of 9 bases from V and 3 bases from J, the junction contained 14 bases not matched to a gene. The CDR3 has 17 amino acids. From germline, CDR1 is LNHDA and CDR2 SQIVND (reference sequence). The CDR3 nucleotides are TGTGCCAGCTCACCGGGACAGGGGCGCCCCATCTACAATGAGCAGTTCTTC. Amino acid sequence: CASSPGQGRPIYNEQFF.

The CDR3 spells CASSLASGDQETQYF. For the CDR3, the DNA is TGCGCCAGCAGCTTGGCTAGCGGAGACCAAGAGACCCAGTACTTC. V gene TRBV5-1 combines with J gene TRBJ2-5; 7 nucleotides agree with TRBD2. Germline CDR1 reads SGHRS; CDR2 reads YFSETQ. The CDR3 is made up of 15 amino acids. The J segment lost 0 bases and the V segment lost 0 bases, leaving 2 bases of the junction unmatched. Looking up the rest from reference TRBV5-1 and TRBJ2-5 gives the full variable domain: KAGVTQTPRYLIKTRGQQVTLSCSPISGHRSVSWYQQTPGQGLQFLFEYFSETQRNKGNFPGRFSGRQFSNSRSEMNVSTLELGDSALYLCASSLASGDQETQYFGPGTRLLVL.

The chain links TRBV6-2 or TRBV6-3 to TRBJ2-5; TRBD1 aligns across 10 bases. Looked up from germline, CDR1 is MNHEY and CDR2 is SVGEGT. V shed 5 bases, J shed 5 bases, and the junction held 11 bases outside the gene matches. The CDR3 totals 16 residues. The CDR3 spells CASSPSGTGVNETQYF. DNA for the CDR3: TGTGCCAGCAGTCCCTCCGGGACAGGGGTAAATGAGACCCAGTACTTC.

The rearrangement joins TRBV25-1 to TRBJ2-7, with 7 nucleotides matching TRBD2. Germline V gives CDR1 MGHDK, CDR2 SYGVNS. V trimming: 4 bases; J trimming: 6 bases; junction bases outside the gene matches: 15. The CDR3 is 16 residues long. Written as DNA, the CDR3 is TGTGCCAGCAGTGCACAGTCGGGAGGCAGGGCTCGCGAGCAGTACTTC. Protein product: CASSAQSGGRAREQYF.

This clonotype was seen more than once but under ten times. The chain uses TRBV6-1 and TRBJ2-1; either TRBD1 or TRBD2 may supply D (5 bases each). CDR1 and CDR2 from the germline V gene are MNHNS and SASEGT. V lost 6 bases, J lost 5 bases, and 11 bases lay in between. The CDR3 extends over 13 amino acids. The CDR3 DNA sequence: TGTGCCAGCAGCCAGTCGGGACACAATGAGCAGTTCTTC. Protein product: CASSQSGHNEQFF.

The sample holds one count of this clonotype. The V and J genes are TRBV19 and TRBJ2-5, with a tentative D call TRBD1 (6 bases). V shed 3 bases and J shed 1 base, with 12 bases lying between them. Per germline, CDR1 LNHDA and CDR2 SQIVND (reference sequence). CDR3 size: 15 residues. The CDR3 DNA reads as TGTGCCAGTAGTATGTTCGACAGGCGCCAAGAGACCCAGTACTTC. It is translated as CASSMFDRRQETQYF.

The rearrangement joins TRBV30 to TRBJ1-2; no clear D. Germline CDR1 and CDR2: GTSNPN and SVGIG (reference sequence). The CDR3 is 14 residues long. Between the trimmed V and J ends, which lost 0 bases and 4 bases, there was a span of 12 bases. The CDR3 sequence: CAWSVGDPVYGYTF. The CDR3 DNA reads TGTGCCTGGAGTGTGGGAGATCCGGTCTATGGCTACACCTTC.

The chain is built from TRBV12-3 or TRBV12-4 and TRBJ2-1, with TRBD1 matching 9 bases. The CDR3 runs to 17 residues. V dropped 3 bases and J dropped 9; count of bases not matched to a gene: 15. CDR3 in amino acids: CASSFDDSWDRDGEQFF. The DNA of the CDR3 is TGTGCCAGCAGTTTTGATGATAGTTGGGACAGGGATGGTGAGCAGTTCTTC.

J is TRBJ2-3 and V is TRBV5-4; D gene uncertain. This CDR3 contains 15 residues. The ends were cut back, 0 bases at V and 1 base at J, with 9 bases in the middle. The germline CDR1 and CDR2 sequences are SGHNT and YYREEE (reference sequence). CDR3 in amino acids: CASSLDQPGTDTQYF. The DNA for the CDR3 is TGTGCCAGCAGCTTGGACCAGCCCGGCACAGATACGCAGTATTTT.

The J gene is TRBJ2-2, the V gene TRBV11-2; D gene ambiguous. Per the germline V gene, CDR1 is SGHAT and CDR2 is FQNNGV. The CDR3 totals 15 residues. The V end was cut by 1 base, the J end by 0 bases, with 6 bases between. The CDR3 bases are TGTGCCAGCAGCTTAGGGACCCCGAACACCGGGGAGCTGTTTTTT. It translates to CASSLGTPNTGELFF. Full variable domain (remainder filled in from reference TRBV11-2 and TRBJ2-2): EAGVAQSPRYKIIEKRQSVAFWCNPISGHATLYWYQQILGQGPKLLIQFQNNGVVDDSQLPKDRFSAERLKGVDSTLKIQPAKLEDSAVYLCASSLGTPNTGELFFGEGSRLTVL.

V is TRBV6-6 and J is TRBJ2-7; D remains unclear. Per germline, CDR1 MNHNY and CDR2 SVGAGI (reference sequence). V shed 2 bases and J shed 6 bases, with 17 bases lying between them. The CDR3 runs to 15 residues. CDR3 in amino acids: CASSYVADPPSEQYF. CDR3 nucleotide sequence: TGTGCCAGCAGTTACGTCGCGGACCCTCCCTCCGAGCAGTACTTC.

This rearrangement joins TRBV7-9 to TRBJ2-3; TRBD2 matches at 11 bases. With 4 bases clipped from V and 2 bases from J, the junction kept 5 bases outside the gene matches. Germline CDR1 SEHNR, CDR2 FQNEAQ (reference sequence). The CDR3 runs to 16 residues. The CDR3 DNA follows: TGTGCCAGCAGCTCTGTTAGCGGGGGGGCCACAGATACGCAGTATTTT. This sequence encodes CASSSVSGGATDTQYF.

V is TRBV27 and J is TRBJ2-2; D unclear. The germline V gene has CDR1 MNHEY and CDR2 SMNVEV (reference sequence). This CDR3 spans 14 amino acids. Trimming left V 4 bases short and J 6 bases short, with 12 bases between. The CDR3 DNA reads TGTGCCAGCAGTTATGGGTCCCTAGCCGGGGAGCTGTTTTTT. Its translation: CASSYGSLAGELFF.

This chain connects TRBV7-2 to TRBJ1-1, with 8 bases fitting TRBD1. The CDR3 is 14 amino acids. The V and J ends lost 3 bases and 7 bases, in that order; junction bases with no gene match: 7. The germline V gene has CDR1 SGHTA and CDR2 FQGNSA. CDR3 residues: CASSLWQGAVEAFF. In DNA form, the CDR3 reads TGTGCCAGCAGCTTGTGGCAGGGGGCCGTTGAAGCTTTCTTT.

This chain connects TRBV7-8 to TRBJ2-2; TRBD2 aligns across 10 bases. This CDR3 contains 20 residues. Germline-derived CDR1 and CDR2 are SGHVS and FQNEAQ. J lost 5 bases, V lost 0 bases, and 15 bases had no gene match. CDR3 nucleotides: TGTGCCAGCAGCTTAGCCCTTCGGGTAGCGGGGGGCCGGAATACCGGGGAGCTGTTTTTT. Translated: CASSLALRVAGGRNTGELFF.

This clonotype appeared once. V usage is TRBV7-9 and J usage is TRBJ1-1; D gene uncertain. Trimming took 4 bases from V and 2 from J, leaving 11 bases between them. The germline CDR1 and CDR2 sequences are SEHNR and FQNEAQ (reference sequence). This CDR3 spans 14 amino acids. Written as DNA, the CDR3 is TGTGCCAGCAGCTCCACTCGGTATAACACTGAAGCTTTCTTT. It is translated as CASSSTRYNTEAFF.

J is TRBJ2-1 and V is TRBV7-9, with 9 nucleotides matching TRBD2. CDR1 is SEHNR, CDR2 FQNEAQ, per germline (reference sequence). The length of the CDR3 is 14 residues. Unmatched junction bases numbered 5, after V lost 3 bases and J lost 8 bases. This chain's CDR3 is CASSFLAGDDEQFF. The CDR3 nucleotides read TGTGCCAGCAGCTTTTTAGCGGGAGATGATGAGCAGTTCTTC. The full variable domain, its missing parts supplied by reference TRBV7-9 and TRBJ2-1, is DTGVSQNPRHKITKRGQNVTFRCDPISEHNRLYWYRQTLGQGPEFLTYFQNEAQLEKSRLLSDRFSAERPKGSFSTLEIQRTEQGDSAMYLCASSFLAGDDEQFFGPGTRLTVL.